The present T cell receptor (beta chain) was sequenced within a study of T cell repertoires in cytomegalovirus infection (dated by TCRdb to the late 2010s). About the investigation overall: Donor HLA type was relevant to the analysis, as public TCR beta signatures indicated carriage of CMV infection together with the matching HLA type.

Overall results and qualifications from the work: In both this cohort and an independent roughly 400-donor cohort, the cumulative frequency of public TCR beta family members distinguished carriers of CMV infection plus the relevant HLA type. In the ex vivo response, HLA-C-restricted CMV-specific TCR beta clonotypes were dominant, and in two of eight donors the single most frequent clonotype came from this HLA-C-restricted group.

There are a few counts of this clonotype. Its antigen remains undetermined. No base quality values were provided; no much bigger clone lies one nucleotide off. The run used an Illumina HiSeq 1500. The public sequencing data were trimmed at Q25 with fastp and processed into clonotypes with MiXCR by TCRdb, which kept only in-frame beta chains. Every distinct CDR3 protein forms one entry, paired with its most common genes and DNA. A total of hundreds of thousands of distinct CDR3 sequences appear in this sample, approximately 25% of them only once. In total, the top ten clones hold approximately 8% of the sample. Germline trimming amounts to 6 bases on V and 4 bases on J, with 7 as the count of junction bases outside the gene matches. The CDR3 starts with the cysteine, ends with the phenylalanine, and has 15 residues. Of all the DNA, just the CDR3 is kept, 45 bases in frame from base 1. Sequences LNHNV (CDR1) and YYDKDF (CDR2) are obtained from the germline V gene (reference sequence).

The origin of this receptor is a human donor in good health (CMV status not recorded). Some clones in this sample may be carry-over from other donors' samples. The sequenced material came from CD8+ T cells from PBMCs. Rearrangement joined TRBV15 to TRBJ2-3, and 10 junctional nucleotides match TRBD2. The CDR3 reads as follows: CATSISGGSPDTQYF. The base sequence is TGTGCCACCAGTATTAGCGGGGGGAGCCCAGATACGCAGTATTTT.